Listed here are 8 T cell receptor beta chains from one sample, sequenced in a study of T cell repertoires in cytomegalovirus infection. TCRdb reprocessed the reads via MiXCR and lists one record per CDR3 protein. The repertoire holds 200,000 to 300,000 distinct CDR3 sequences, with 9.1% as singletons. Sequencing was performed on PBMCs. These receptors came from a human donor in good health (CMV status not recorded). Some clones in this sample may be carry-over from other donors' samples.

This clonotype was detected many times. The genes are TRBV7-2 and TRBJ2-1; 14 bases agree with TRBD2. Germline V gene lookup returns CDR1 SGHTA and CDR2 FQGNSA. Trimming cost V 5 bases and J 7 bases; bases outside gene matches: 7. There are 16 residues in the CDR3. The CDR3 reads CASSPPGLAGANEQFF. In DNA form, the CDR3 reads TGTGCCAGCAGCCCACCGGGACTAGCGGGAGCAAATGAGCAGTTCTTC.

This clonotype was seen ten or more times. The V call is TRBV4-3, the J call TRBJ2-6; no clear D gene. Between the trimmed V and J ends, which lost 0 bases and 1 base, there was a span of 10 bases. The length of the CDR3 is 17 residues. Per the germline V gene, CDR1 is LGHNA and CDR2 is YSLEER. This CDR3 reads CASSQDLVSSGANVLTF. The CDR3 nucleotides read TGCGCCAGCAGCCAAGATCTTGTCAGTTCTGGGGCCAACGTCCTGACTTTC.

This clonotype has a count of ten or more. The chain carries TRBV7-2 and TRBJ1-5, with D possibly TRBD1 on 5 matching bases. The ends were cut back, 1 base at V and 3 bases at J, with 10 bases in the middle. This CDR3 is 15 amino acids long. The germline gives CDR1 SGHTA, CDR2 FQGNSA. The CDR3 sequence: CASSLGRVSNQPQHF. The DNA of the CDR3 is TGTGCCAGCAGCTTAGGCAGGGTCTCCAATCAGCCCCAGCATTTT. Variable domain in full (rest from reference TRBV7-2 and TRBJ1-5): GAGVSQSPSNKVTEKGKDVELRCDPISGHTALYWYRQSLGQGLEFLIYFQGNSAPDKSGLPSDRFSAERTGGSVSTLTIQRTQQEDSAVYLCASSLGRVSNQPQHFGDGTRLSIL.

This clonotype showed up many times. V and J are TRBV7-2 and TRBJ2-7; a possible D gene is TRBD2 (6 bases). CDR1 is SGHTA and CDR2 is FQGNSA in the germline V gene. V gave up 2 bases and J gave up 4 bases, with 21 bases separating them. CDR3 length: 17 amino acids. CDR3 protein: CASSLLALGSQSYEQYF. CDR3 in DNA: TGTGCCAGCAGCTTATTAGCTCTCGGGAGTCAGTCGTACGAGCAGTACTTC.

The V and J genes are TRBV29-1 and TRBJ2-3, with unresolved D. V gave up 6 bases and J gave up 5 bases, with 18 bases separating them. Germline V lookup: CDR1 SQVTM, CDR2 ANQGSEA. This CDR3 spans 14 amino acids. The CDR3 here is CSVFRFLSRDTQYF. CDR3 DNA sequence: TGCAGCGTCTTCAGGTTTCTCAGCCGAGATACGCAGTATTTT.

This clonotype occurred once. The chain combines TRBV29-1 with TRBJ1-1; no definite D call. Germline CDR1 and CDR2: SQVTM and ANQGSEA. The CDR3 has 14 amino acids. V lost 1 base and J 0 bases, leaving 9 bases between the germline ends. This CDR3 reads CSVEGRQMNTEAFF. The DNA of the CDR3 is TGCAGCGTTGAAGGGCGGCAGATGAACACTGAAGCTTTCTTT.

The CDR3 region is CASSLTGGIGGYTF. CDR3 nucleotide sequence: TGTGCCAGCAGTTTAACAGGGGGCATTGGTGGCTACACCTTC. V usage is TRBV12-3 or TRBV12-4 and J usage is TRBJ1-2, with TRBD1 identical over 9 bases. The V and J ends lost 2 bases and 7 bases, in that order; junction bases with no gene match: 5. The CDR3 totals 14 residues.

Ten or more counts support this clonotype. The V gene is TRBV7-2, the J gene TRBJ2-7; a weak D match, TRBD1 (6 bases). Trimming removed 2 bases from V and 5 bases from J, with 13 bases in between. The CDR3 is 14 amino acids. Germline V gene sequence: CDR1 SGHTA, CDR2 FQGNSA. DNA of the CDR3: TGTGCCAGCAGCTTATCAGGGGCGGTTGACGAGCAGTACTTC. It specifies CASSLSGAVDEQYF.